Listed below are T cell receptor beta chains from one sample, sequenced in a study of blood T cell repertoires in COVID-19. Using immunoSEQ multiplex PCR, the repertoire was profiled, and TCRdb retains in-frame clones only, with some absent. The table has about 190,000 clones, roughly 84% seen once. The sample taken for sequencing was peripheral blood. The receptors shown here come from a woman over 75 with active or convalescent COVID-19. Each CDR3 is given with its conserved first and last residue. A D gene is named only where the DNA matches it firmly. Clone size is shown for a subset of rows, as once, few, many or a class of expanded clone.

clone size: -
V gene: TRBV27
J gene: TRBJ2-7
D gene: TRBD1
CDR3 DNA: TGTGCCAGCAGTTTATATGGGACAGGGACCTACGAGCAGTACTTC
CDR3 protein: CASSLYGTGTYEQYF

clone size: -
V gene: TRBV5-4
J gene: TRBJ2-7
D gene: TRBD1
CDR3 DNA: TGTGCCAGCAGCACCGGGACAGGCGAGCAGTACTTC
CDR3 protein: CASSTGTGEQYF

clone size: -
V gene: TRBV12-5
J gene: TRBJ1-5
D gene: TRBD1
CDR3 DNA: TGTGCTAGTGGTCCAGACAGGGGGCTGGGAGCCCAGCATTTT
CDR3 protein: CASGPDRGLGAQHF

clone size: few
V gene: TRBV5-1
J gene: TRBJ2-7
D gene: TRBD2
CDR3 DNA: TGCGCCAGCAGCTTGGTTGTGCGGGGGGGCTCCTACGAGCAGTACTTC
CDR3 protein: CASSLVVRGGSYEQYF

clone size: -
V gene: TRBV6-2/TRBV6-3
J gene: TRBJ2-2
D gene: TRBD1
CDR3 DNA: TGTGCCAGCAGTTACGGGTCATTGGGGGACAGGGGGCGCCCCGGGGAGCTGTTTTTT
CDR3 protein: CASSYGSLGDRGRPGELFF

clone size: -
V gene: TRBV19
J gene: TRBJ1-1
D gene: -
CDR3 DNA: TGTGCCAGTAGTATAGTTGCAGGGGCGCGTTCTTTCTTT
CDR3 protein: CASSIVAGARSFF

clone size: -
V gene: TRBV27
J gene: TRBJ1-1
D gene: TRBD1
CDR3 DNA: TGTGCCAGCAGACCTCGACAGGGGCGGCACACTGAAGCTTTCTTT
CDR3 protein: CASRPRQGRHTEAFF

clone size: -
V gene: TRBV19
J gene: TRBJ2-1
D gene: TRBD2
CDR3 DNA: TGTGCCAGTAGTATCCGGACTAGGTCCAATGAGCAGTTCTTC
CDR3 protein: CASSIRTRSNEQFF

clone size: once
V gene: TRBV19
J gene: TRBJ2-1
D gene: TRBD2
CDR3 DNA: TGTGCCAGTAGTCCCCGTTCAGCGGGAGTTGGAGACAATGAGCAGTTCTTC
CDR3 protein: CASSPRSAGVGDNEQFF

clone size: -
V gene: TRBV7-2
J gene: TRBJ2-1
D gene: TRBD2
CDR3 DNA: TGTGCCAGCAGCTTATTAGCGGGGGGGACGGATGAGCAGTTCTTC
CDR3 protein: CASSLLAGGTDEQFF

clone size: -
V gene: TRBV6-1
J gene: TRBJ1-1
D gene: TRBD1
CDR3 DNA: TGTGCCAGCAGTGGGGATTTTACGGACAGGTTCATGAACACTGAAGCTTTCTTT
CDR3 protein: CASSGDFTDRFMNTEAFF

clone size: -
V gene: TRBV11-2
J gene: TRBJ2-7
D gene: -
CDR3 DNA: TGTGCCAGCAGCTTACGGTCCTACGAGCAGTACTTC
CDR3 protein: CASSLRSYEQYF

clone size: -
V gene: TRBV5-1
J gene: TRBJ1-2
D gene: -
CDR3 DNA: TGCGCCAGCAGCTTGCAGGGTCGAGGCTACACCTTC
CDR3 protein: CASSLQGRGYTF

clone size: -
V gene: TRBV6-5
J gene: TRBJ1-1
D gene: -
CDR3 DNA: TGTGCCAGCAGTCCCACCCCCGACAAGAACACTGAAGCTTTCTTT
CDR3 protein: CASSPTPDKNTEAFF

clone size: -
V gene: TRBV5-1
J gene: TRBJ2-2
D gene: TRBD2
CDR3 DNA: TGCGCCAGCAGCTTATCGGGACTAGCGGGAGAAGGTTTCGCCGGGGAGCTGTTTTTT
CDR3 protein: CASSLSGLAGEGFAGELFF

clone size: -
V gene: TRBV15
J gene: TRBJ2-7
D gene: TRBD1
CDR3 DNA: TGTGCCACCAGCCCCCGACAGGGGGCGTCCTACGAGCAGTACTTC
CDR3 protein: CATSPRQGASYEQYF

clone size: once
V gene: TRBV11-2
J gene: TRBJ2-3
D gene: TRBD2
CDR3 DNA: TGTGCCAGCAGACCCGGACTAGCGGGCACAGATACGCAGTATTTT
CDR3 protein: CASRPGLAGTDTQYF

clone size: -
V gene: TRBV30
J gene: TRBJ2-7
D gene: TRBD2
CDR3 DNA: TGTGCCTGGAGTGTACTGTACGGGAGGGCAAGGGAGCAGTACTTC
CDR3 protein: CAWSVLYGRAREQYF

clone size: -
V gene: TRBV28
J gene: TRBJ2-1
D gene: -
CDR3 DNA: TGTGCCAGCAGTCGATCCCGGGGTTTTCGGGAGCAGTTCTTC
CDR3 protein: CASSRSRGFREQFF

clone size: -
V gene: TRBV4-2
J gene: TRBJ2-3
D gene: TRBD2
CDR3 DNA: TGTGCCAGCAGCCAAGGGGGACTAGCGGGAGGACTCACAGATACGCAGTATTTT
CDR3 protein: CASSQGGLAGGLTDTQYF

clone size: few
V gene: TRBV5-1
J gene: TRBJ2-3
D gene: -
CDR3 DNA: TGCGCCAGCAGTCAGCTTCGTAGCGGCACAGATACGCAGTATTTT
CDR3 protein: CASSQLRSGTDTQYF

clone size: once
V gene: TRBV12-3/TRBV12-4
J gene: TRBJ1-6
D gene: -
CDR3 DNA: TGTGCCAGCGCCCGGAGGACCCTCCACTTT
CDR3 protein: CASARRTLHF

clone size: -
V gene: TRBV6-1
J gene: TRBJ2-2
D gene: -
CDR3 DNA: TGTGCCAGCAGTGAACTTCAGGGGGAGCTGTTTTTT
CDR3 protein: CASSELQGELFF

clone size: -
V gene: TRBV1
J gene: TRBJ1-5
D gene: -
CDR3 DNA: TGCACCAGCAGCCAAGTTTTCGGGGGAGCTTGTGGCGAGCCCCAGCATTTT
CDR3 protein: CTSSQVFGGACGEPQHF

clone size: -
V gene: TRBV7-9
J gene: TRBJ1-2
D gene: -
CDR3 DNA: TGTGCCAGCAGCTTAGCCCTTCCTCAGGGAGGCTATGGCTACACCTTC
CDR3 protein: CASSLALPQGGYGYTF

clone size: -
V gene: TRBV7-3
J gene: TRBJ1-2
D gene: TRBD1
CDR3 DNA: TGTGCCAGCAGCCGCCAGGGGGCGACCCGGGATGGCTACACCTTC
CDR3 protein: CASSRQGATRDGYTF

clone size: -
V gene: TRBV7-2
J gene: TRBJ2-2
D gene: -
CDR3 DNA: TGTGCCAGCAGCTTAGAGGCGGGACTGAACACCGGGGAGCTGTTTTTT
CDR3 protein: CASSLEAGLNTGELFF

clone size: few
V gene: TRBV4-1
J gene: TRBJ1-2
D gene: -
CDR3 DNA: TGCGCCAGCAGCCAAGCCGCGGAGTCTACGGGCTACACCTTC
CDR3 protein: CASSQAAESTGYTF

clone size: -
V gene: TRBV12-3/TRBV12-4
J gene: TRBJ1-5
D gene: -
CDR3 DNA: TGTGCCAGCAGTCAGAGGGTGGATCAGCCCCAGCATTTT
CDR3 protein: CASSQRVDQPQHF

clone size: -
V gene: TRBV18
J gene: TRBJ1-1
D gene: TRBD1
CDR3 DNA: TGTGCCAGCTCAGGCTCCGGGACAGGGCTCACTGAAGCTTTCTTT
CDR3 protein: CASSGSGTGLTEAFF

clone size: -
V gene: TRBV28
J gene: TRBJ1-5
D gene: -
CDR3 DNA: TGTGCCAGCACCCGTCGGGAGGGACGAGGCGCGAGGGATCAGCCCCAGCATTTT
CDR3 protein: CASTRREGRGARDQPQHF

clone size: -
V gene: TRBV5-1
J gene: TRBJ1-1
D gene: -
CDR3 DNA: TGCGCCAGCAGCTTGGATCCAGGGTACACTGAAGCTTTCTTT
CDR3 protein: CASSLDPGYTEAFF

clone size: -
V gene: TRBV7-3
J gene: TRBJ2-1
D gene: -
CDR3 DNA: TGTGCCAGCAGCCTCCGGGATAACAATGAGCAGTTCTTC
CDR3 protein: CASSLRDNNEQFF

clone size: -
V gene: TRBV18
J gene: TRBJ2-1
D gene: -
CDR3 DNA: TGTGCCAGCTCACCGGACTTAAACAATGAGCAGTTCTTC
CDR3 protein: CASSPDLNNEQFF

clone size: -
V gene: TRBV7-8
J gene: TRBJ2-3
D gene: TRBD1
CDR3 DNA: TGTGCCAGCAGCCGTCGGACAGGGAATGCAGATACGCAGTATTTT
CDR3 protein: CASSRRTGNADTQYF

clone size: -
V gene: TRBV4-1
J gene: TRBJ2-2
D gene: -
CDR3 DNA: TGCGCCAGCAGCCAAGAGTTTCCCGCGAGCCGGGAGCTGTTTTTT
CDR3 protein: CASSQEFPASRELFF

clone size: few
V gene: TRBV9
J gene: TRBJ2-6
D gene: TRBD1
CDR3 DNA: TGTGCCAGCAGCCGCCGGGACAGGGACTCTGGGGCCAACGTCCTGACTTTC
CDR3 protein: CASSRRDRDSGANVLTF

clone size: -
V gene: TRBV6-1
J gene: TRBJ2-1
D gene: TRBD2
CDR3 DNA: TGTGCCAGCAGTGAAAGTGGACTAGCGCCATACAATGAGCAGTTCTTC
CDR3 protein: CASSESGLAPYNEQFF

clone size: -
V gene: TRBV19
J gene: TRBJ1-2
D gene: TRBD1
CDR3 DNA: TGTGCCAGTAGTCCCTATTCAGGGGGATATGGCTACACCTTC
CDR3 protein: CASSPYSGGYGYTF

clone size: -
V gene: TRBV27
J gene: TRBJ2-7
D gene: TRBD2
CDR3 DNA: TGTGCCAGCAGTTCTCCCCGAGGGCGGGAGGTAGTAAACGAGCAGTACTTC
CDR3 protein: CASSSPRGREVVNEQYF